Below are 27 T cell receptor beta chains sequenced from a single sample in a study of blood T cell repertoires in COVID-19. Sequencing used immunoSEQ multiplex PCR; TCRdb keeps in-frame clones, though not all of them. The sample has around 220,000 clones, under 90% seen once. Sequencing was done on a sample of peripheral blood. These receptors originate from a man aged 50-59 years with acute or convalescent COVID-19.

This chain links TRBV7-9 with TRBJ1-4; 9 bases line up with TRBD1. This CDR3 is built from 15 residues. V was clipped by 2 bases and J by 8 bases; unmatched bases: 6. CDR1 and CDR2 (germline): SEHNR, FQNEAQ (reference sequence). The chain's CDR3 is CASSLIGTGSEKLFF. Written as DNA, the CDR3 is TGTGCCAGCAGCTTAATAGGGACAGGGAGCGAAAAACTGTTTTTT.

This clone has only a few counts. This chain connects TRBV5-6 to TRBJ1-5; D gene ambiguous. There are 14 residues in the CDR3. The V and J ends lost 4 bases and 3 bases respectively, with 11 bases between them. Germline CDR1 is SGHDT and CDR2 is YYEEEE. CDR3 loop: CASSRGMHNQPQHF. The CDR3 nucleotides are TGTGCCAGCAGCCGCGGGATGCACAATCAGCCCCAGCATTTT.

This chain joins TRBV12-3 or TRBV12-4 and TRBJ1-4; D is ambiguous. This CDR3 comprises 12 residues. The V and J ends lost 6 bases and 8 bases respectively, with 10 bases between them. The CDR3 region has the DNA TGTGCCAGCAGGGGAGTGGACGAAAAACTGTTTTTT. Encoded protein: CASRGVDEKLFF.

The sample holds many counts of this clone. This sequence joins TRBV5-1 and TRBJ1-1; D gene uncertain. The germline CDR1 and CDR2 sequences are SGHRS and YFSETQ. The CDR3 loop spans 13 amino acids. Trimming removed 0 bases at V and 0 bases at J, with 3 bases between. As DNA, the CDR3 is TGCGCCAGCAGCTTGGTTATGAACACTGAAGCTTTCTTT. Residues: CASSLVMNTEAFF.

V is TRBV11-2 and J is TRBJ1-1, with 7 positions matching TRBD1. CDR1 is SGHAT and CDR2 is FQNNGV in the germline V gene. The length of the CDR3 is 13 residues. V lost 5 bases to trimming and J lost 1 base; unmatched junction nucleotides: 1. As DNA, the CDR3 is TGTGCCAGCAGCAGGGGGCCGAACACTGAAGCTTTCTTT. Its protein is CASSRGPNTEAFF. Drawing the rest from reference TRBV11-2 and TRBJ1-1, the complete variable domain is EAGVAQSPRYKIIEKRQSVAFWCNPISGHATLYWYQQILGQGPKLLIQFQNNGVVDDSQLPKDRFSAERLKGVDSTLKIQPAKLEDSAVYLCASSRGPNTEAFFGQGTRLTVV.

The V and J genes are TRBV19 and TRBJ2-5; 8 nucleotides line up with TRBD2. This CDR3 contains 15 residues. The germline V gene has CDR1 LNHDA and CDR2 SQIVND (reference sequence). V was clipped by 7 bases and J by 3 bases; unmatched bases: 10. CDR3 sequence: CASMGAGAGEETQYF. CDR3 DNA: TGTGCCAGTATGGGAGCGGGGGCCGGGGAAGAGACCCAGTACTTC. Full variable domain (outside the CDR3, taken from reference TRBV19 and TRBJ2-5): DGGITQSPKYLFRKEGQNVTLSCEQNLNHDAMYWYRQDPGQGLRLIYYSQIVNDFQKGDIAEGYSVSREKKESFPLTVTSAQKNPTAFYLCASMGAGAGEETQYFGPGTRLLVL.

The V gene is TRBV5-4, the J gene TRBJ2-5, with TRBD1 matching 8 bases. Trimming took 3 bases from V and 5 from J; bases not matched to a gene: 15. CDR3 length: 17 residues. Germline-derived CDR1 and CDR2 are SGHNT and YYREEE (reference sequence). CDR3 nucleotides: TGTGCCAGCAGCTCAAGTGGGACAGGCTACAAGGGGGAGACCCAGTACTTC. Amino acids: CASSSSGTGYKGETQYF. The full variable domain, rest sourced from reference TRBV5-4 and TRBJ2-5, is ETGVTQSPTHLIKTRGQQVTLRCSSQSGHNTVSWYQQALGQGPQFIFQYYREEENGRGNFPPRFSGLQFPNYSSELNVNALELDDSALYLCASSSSGTGYKGETQYFGPGTRLLVL.

The chain couples TRBV3-1 (or the pseudogene TRBV3-2) to TRBJ2-2; D gene ambiguous. The germline gives CDR1 LGHDT, CDR2 YNNKEL (reference sequence). There are 23 residues in the CDR3. V lost 4 bases, J lost 8 bases, and 41 bases lay in between. The CDR3 coding sequence is TGTGCCAGCAGCCGTCTCCGGTATTCGTCTCCATCAACAATATCAAGCGTAACTGGGGAGCTGTTTTTT. It translates to CASSRLRYSSPSTISSVTGELFF.

The chain is built from TRBV29-1 and TRBJ1-3, with TRBD1 identical over 7 bases. The CDR3 is made up of 14 amino acids. Germline V lookup: CDR1 SQVTM, CDR2 ANQGSEA. The junction had 7 bases not matched to a gene; V was cut back by 7 bases and J by 1 base. CDR3 sequence reads: CSATGEPSGNTIYF. CDR3 sequence (DNA): TGCAGCGCCACAGGGGAACCTTCTGGAAACACCATATATTTT.

This chain links TRBV5-1 with TRBJ1-4; D remains ambiguous. The CDR3 extends over 14 amino acids. CDR1 SGHRS and CDR2 YFSETQ come from the germline V gene. V lost 0 bases and J lost 7, with 10 bases in between. This CDR3 reads CASSLDQAREKLFF. CDR3 coding DNA: TGCGCCAGCAGCTTGGACCAAGCGCGTGAAAAACTGTTTTTT.

The gene calls are TRBV11-2 and TRBJ1-1; TRBD1 agrees at 11 bases. Looked up from germline, CDR1 is SGHAT and CDR2 is FQNNGV. J was trimmed by 0 bases and V by 2 bases; bases with no gene match: 2. There are 16 residues in the CDR3. The CDR3 DNA reads as TGTGCCAGCAGCTTAAGGACAGGGGGCTTGAACACTGAAGCTTTCTTT. Translating gives CASSLRTGGLNTEAFF. Variable domain in full (rest from reference TRBV11-2 and TRBJ1-1): EAGVAQSPRYKIIEKRQSVAFWCNPISGHATLYWYQQILGQGPKLLIQFQNNGVVDDSQLPKDRFSAERLKGVDSTLKIQPAKLEDSAVYLCASSLRTGGLNTEAFFGQGTRLTVV.

In nucleotides, the CDR3 is TGTGCCAGCAGTTTCCAGTTGGGCCACGAGCAGTACTTC. Translating it yields CASSFQLGHEQYF. The chain couples TRBV12-3 or TRBV12-4 to TRBJ2-7; the D is unclear. CDR3 length equals 13 residues. V was cut by 3 bases and J by 5 bases, with 11 bases left in between.

The chain uses TRBV3-1 (or the pseudogene TRBV3-2) and TRBJ2-7; no reliable D call. Germline CDR1 reads LGHDT; CDR2 reads YNNKEL (reference sequence). This CDR3 is 15 amino acids long. The germline V and J ends were trimmed by 1 base and 0 bases, with 10 bases remaining between them. DNA of the CDR3: TGTGCCAGCAGCCAAGGAGTCCGAGTCTCCTACGAGCAGTACTTC. Protein product: CASSQGVRVSYEQYF.

The chain recombines TRBV18 with TRBJ1-3, with D tentatively TRBD1 (6 bases). CDR3 length equals 16 residues. Trimming took 4 bases from V and 4 from J, leaving 17 bases between them. Germline V gene lookup returns CDR1 KGHSH and CDR2 LQKENI. The CDR3 sequence: CASSRQTGLSGNTIYF. CDR3 nucleotides: TGTGCCAGCTCACGACAGACAGGTCTCTCCGGAAACACCATATATTTT.

The rearrangement uses TRBV6-2 or TRBV6-3 and TRBJ1-5, with D unclear. V was pared by 3 bases and J by 2 bases, with 11 bases between. This CDR3 has 15 amino acids. Germline-derived CDR1 and CDR2 are MNHEY and SVGEGT. The CDR3 is CASSYRGDGNQPQHF. The CDR3 nucleotides read TGTGCCAGCAGTTATCGGGGAGATGGCAATCAGCCCCAGCATTTT.

V gene TRBV18 combines with J gene TRBJ1-6, with 7 bases lining up with TRBD1. V lost 2 bases, J lost 6 bases, and 7 bases stayed unmatched. The CDR3 has 16 amino acids. Germline V lookup: CDR1 KGHSH, CDR2 LQKENI. CDR3: CASSPSTGSGNSPLHF. The CDR3 DNA reads TGTGCCAGCTCACCATCGACAGGGAGCGGTAATTCACCCCTCCACTTT.

CDR3 region: CASSLPGDRGNEQFF. The CDR3 region has the DNA TGTGCCAGCAGCTTGCCCGGGGACAGGGGCAATGAGCAGTTCTTC. J is TRBJ2-1 and V is TRBV5-4; 10 bases are a match to TRBD1. J lost 6 bases, V lost 1 base, and 4 bases had no gene match. The CDR3 is made up of 15 amino acids. CDR1 is SGHNT, CDR2 YYREEE, per germline (reference sequence).

The rearrangement joins TRBV2 to TRBJ1-2; 7 positions agree with TRBD1. This CDR3 is built from 13 residues. Germline V gene lookup returns CDR1 SNHLY and CDR2 FYNNEI. Losses at the gene ends were 6 bases for V and 6 bases for J; bases not matched to a gene: 7. The CDR3 loop reads CASRGTAVNGYTF. The CDR3 DNA is TGTGCCAGCAGGGGGACAGCCGTTAATGGCTACACCTTC.

In its sample, this clone was seen a few times. This chain uses TRBV3-1 (or the pseudogene TRBV3-2) with TRBJ1-1, with unresolved D. V lost 4 bases and J lost 1, with 7 bases in between. The V gene's germline CDR1 is LGHDT and CDR2 YNNKEL (reference sequence). CDR3 size: 13 residues. CDR3 sequence (DNA): TGTGCCAGCAGCCCCCGGGGGAACACTGAAGCTTTCTTT. Protein sequence: CASSPRGNTEAFF.

The J gene is TRBJ2-2, the V gene TRBV5-1; 9 positions agree with TRBD2. V was pared by 3 bases and J by 4 bases, with 7 bases of the junction left unmatched. CDR1 is SGHRS, CDR2 YFSETQ, per germline. The CDR3 has 16 amino acids. The CDR3 nucleotides are TGCGCCAGCAGCTGGCGGGAGGGGGCAGGCACCGGGGAGCTGTTTTTT. Translated: CASSWREGAGTGELFF. The variable domain in full, completed from reference TRBV5-1 and TRBJ2-2, reads KAGVTQTPRYLIKTRGQQVTLSCSPISGHRSVSWYQQTPGQGLQFLFEYFSETQRNKGNFPGRFSGRQFSNSRSEMNVSTLELGDSALYLCASSWREGAGTGELFFGEGSRLTVL.

This chain uses TRBV6-5 with TRBJ1-2, with a weak D call TRBD1 (5 bases). Looked up from germline, CDR1 is MNHEY and CDR2 is SVGAGI. Trimming pared 0 bases from V and 5 bases from J, leaving 16 bases between. The CDR3 sequence is 16 residues long. The CDR3 here is CASSYSTERTDYGYTF. CDR3 bases: TGTGCCAGCAGTTACTCGACAGAAAGAACAGATTATGGCTACACCTTC.

Comment on this clone: The sample carries other DNA sequences with the same CDR3. V and J are TRBV6-5 and TRBJ1-1; no reliable D call. V lost 0 bases and J 1 base, leaving 3 bases between the germline ends. This CDR3 comprises 13 residues. Germline loops: CDR1 MNHEY, CDR2 SVGAGI. The CDR3, as DNA: TGTGCCAGCAGTTACTCTAGGAACACTGAAGCTTTCTTT. The encoded protein is CASSYSRNTEAFF.

The rearrangement links TRBV7-9 to TRBJ2-2, with a possible D match to TRBD2 (7 bases). The V and J ends lost 0 bases and 6 bases respectively, with 14 bases between them. Germline CDR1 and CDR2: SEHNR and FQNEAQ (reference sequence). The CDR3 spans 16 residues. CDR3 in DNA: TGTGCCAGCAGCTTAGCCGCGGGGGCATTCGCCGGGGAGCTGTTTTTT. Its translation is CASSLAAGAFAGELFF. Based on the CDR3 plus reference TRBV7-9 and TRBJ2-2, the full variable domain is DTGVSQNPRHKITKRGQNVTFRCDPISEHNRLYWYRQTLGQGPEFLTYFQNEAQLEKSRLLSDRFSAERPKGSFSTLEIQRTEQGDSAMYLCASSLAAGAFAGELFFGEGSRLTVL.

The count of this clone is one. V gene TRBV5-1 combines with J gene TRBJ2-7; 8 positions match TRBD1. The germline V gene encodes CDR1 SGHRS and CDR2 YFSETQ. V was clipped by 7 bases and J by 5 bases; unmatched bases: 8. This CDR3 contains 13 residues. The CDR3 sequence is CASHGQGLHEQYF. CDR3 coding DNA: TGCGCCAGCCACGGACAGGGTCTCCACGAGCAGTACTTC.

This CDR3 is CASSFVGYGYTF. The CDR3, as DNA: TGTGCCAGCAGCTTCGTCGGCTATGGCTACACCTTC. The chain carries TRBV11-2 and TRBJ1-2; unclear D gene. CDR3 length: 12 amino acids. CDR1 SGHAT and CDR2 FQNNGV come from the germline V gene. V was pared by 3 bases and J by 4 bases, with 6 bases between.

This chain links TRBV5-1 with TRBJ1-5, with D possibly TRBD1 on 5 matching bases. This CDR3 has 14 residues. Trimming took 4 bases from V and 3 from J, leaving 11 bases between them. CDR1 and CDR2 (germline): SGHRS, YFSETQ. CDR3 DNA: TGCGCCAGCAGCCCCGGGACTAACAATCAGCCCCAGCATTTT. It yields the protein CASSPGTNNQPQHF.

V is TRBV7-2 and J is TRBJ1-2, with D possibly matching TRBD1 (5 bases). The CDR3 is 13 amino acids. Trimming shortened V by 6 bases and J by 1 base, and 9 bases separated the two germline ends. CDR1 and CDR2 from the germline V gene are SGHTA and FQGNSA. The CDR3 sequence is CASSPDSNYGYTF. The CDR3 region has the DNA TGTGCCAGCAGTCCTGACAGTAACTATGGCTACACCTTC.